Listed below are T cell receptor beta chains from one sample, sequenced in a study of T-cell reconstitution after alpha-beta-depleted transplantation in children. A single record per CDR3 protein comes from TCRdb applying MiXCR to the PCR reads. This repertoire shows about 600,000 distinct CDR3 sequences, 10% to 15% found once; its top ten account for over 2%. The source was PBMCs, mostly from graft donor cells, collected 360 days after TCRalphabeta/CD19-depleted stem cell transplant. These receptors were collected from a male patient under 18 who had a stem cell transplant for acute myeloid leukemia, so the T cells may come from the graft donor. The CDR3 runs from the conserved cysteine through the conserved F or W. A D gene is named only where the DNA matches it firmly. Clone size, where shown, is once, few, many, or a class for clones that have expanded.

D	V	length	size	J	DNA	CDR3
TRBD2	TRBV6-1	18	few	TRBJ2-2	TGTGCCAGCAGCTCAGGAGCTAGCGGGAGGGCCGGGACCGGGGAGCTGTTTTTT	CASSSGASGRAGTGELFF
NA	TRBV7-9	15	NA	TRBJ2-3	TGTGCCAGCAGCTTTACGGGAGCCCGCACAGATACGCAGTATTTT	CASSFTGARTDTQYF
TRBD2	TRBV6-2/TRBV6-3	16	few	TRBJ2-1	TGTGCCAGCAGAATTTTCCGGCTAGCGGGAGGAAGCGAGCAGTTCTTC	CASRIFRLAGGSEQFF
NA	TRBV30	13	NA	TRBJ2-5	TGTGCCTGGAGTAAAAACAGCCCAGAGACCCAGTACTTC	CAWSKNSPETQYF
NA	TRBV7-9	17	few	TRBJ1-5	TGTGCCAGCAGCTGTCCACTAAACCAGGGAGGCAATCAGCCCCAGCATTTT	CASSCPLNQGGNQPQHF
NA	TRBV20-1	12	many	TRBJ2-3	TGCAGTGCTCAAAAAGTGGGCGATACGCAGTATTTT	CSAQKVGDTQYF
TRBD1	TRBV28	16	many	TRBJ2-7	TGTGCCAGCAGTCCTGCCGGGGACAGGGGCTCCTACGAGCAGTACTTC	CASSPAGDRGSYEQYF
TRBD1	TRBV20-1	15	NA	TRBJ1-5	TGCAGTGCTAGTAGCGGTACAGGGGAAAGTCAGCCCCAGCATTTT	CSASSGTGESQPQHF
NA	TRBV7-9	12	few	TRBJ1-1	TGTGCCAGCAGTCAGCGCGCAATTGAAGCTTTCTTT	CASSQRAIEAFF
NA	TRBV20-1	19	many	TRBJ2-2	TGCAGTGCTAGAGTTGGGGGCAGCGGGACACTTAAACGGTCCGGGGAGCTGTTTTTT	CSARVGGSGTLKRSGELFF
TRBD1	TRBV11-1	18	few	TRBJ1-5	TGTGCCAGCAGCTTCGACAGGGGTCCGTTGAGGGGCAATCAGCCCCAGCATTTT	CASSFDRGPLRGNQPQHF
TRBD1	TRBV2	12	NA	TRBJ2-7	TGTGCCAGCAGGCAGGGGGCGGGGGAGCAGTACTTC	CASRQGAGEQYF
TRBD2	TRBV23-1	17	few	TRBJ2-3	TGCGCCAGCAGTCACGGGCTAGCGGGAGTATGGGGGGATACGCAGTATTTT	CASSHGLAGVWGDTQYF
NA	TRBV12-3/TRBV12-4	15	NA	TRBJ2-2	TGTGCCAGCACCGTGGGGGAGAGGATTGGTGGGGAGCTGTTTTTT	CASTVGERIGGELFF
NA	TRBV28	16	many	TRBJ2-7	TGTGCCAGCAGTTTATTTCTAGCGACCCCCTCCTACGAGCAGTACTTC	CASSLFLATPSYEQYF
NA	TRBV3-1	13	NA	TRBJ1-1	TGTGCCAGCAGCCAGTCGCAGGGCTTTGAAGCTTTCTTT	CASSQSQGFEAFF
TRBD2	TRBV20-1	15	few	TRBJ2-3	TGCAGTGCTCGACTAGCCCGAGGGGGCACAGATACGCAGTATTTT	CSARLARGGTDTQYF
NA	TRBV20-1	12	once	TRBJ2-7	TGCAGTGCCAGATCTGGGGTTTGGGAGCAGTACTTC	CSARSGVWEQYF
TRBD2	TRBV16	17	many	TRBJ2-7	TGTGCCAGCAGCCAATCTCTGGGACTAGCGGGATACTACGAGCAGTACTTC	CASSQSLGLAGYYEQYF
TRBD2	TRBV7-8	16	NA	TRBJ2-3	TGTGCCAGCAGCTTTAGCGGGAGCACGGTCACAGATACGCAGTATTTT	CASSFSGSTVTDTQYF
TRBD2	TRBV4-3	16	few	TRBJ2-1	TGCGCCAGCAGCCAAGTAGCGGGAGCCCCCTACAATGAGCAGTTCTTC	CASSQVAGAPYNEQFF
TRBD1	TRBV10-3	15	NA	TRBJ2-3	TGTGCCACTGGGACAGGGGCGCTTTGGGCAGATACGCAGTATTTT	CATGTGALWADTQYF
TRBD2	TRBV9	15	few	TRBJ2-5	TGTGCCAGCAGCGTAGGGGTAGCGGGCCAAGAGACCCAGTACTTC	CASSVGVAGQETQYF
NA	TRBV20-1	12	few	TRBJ1-6	TGCAGTGCTAACGTCGGGGATTCACCCCTCCACTTT	CSANVGDSPLHF
TRBD2	TRBV5-1	15	many	TRBJ2-1	TGCGCCAGCAGCGGACTAGCGGGACCGAGTGGTGAGCAGTTCTTC	CASSGLAGPSGEQFF
TRBD1	TRBV29-1	14	few	TRBJ2-2	TGCAGCGTTTGGGGGACAGTTAACACCGGGGAGCTGTTTTTT	CSVWGTVNTGELFF
NA	TRBV12-3/TRBV12-4	12	many	TRBJ1-2	TGTGCCAGCACCGATAACGACGTTGGCTACACCTTC	CASTDNDVGYTF
NA	TRBV28	12	few	TRBJ1-1	TGTGCCAGCAGTTTAGGAAGACCGGCGGCTTTCTTT	CASSLGRPAAFF
NA	TRBV27	13	few	TRBJ2-7	TGTGCCAGCAGTTTTATGTTGTCCTACGAGCAGTACTTC	CASSFMLSYEQYF
NA	TRBV7-9	13	few	TRBJ1-1	TGTGCCAGCAGCTTACAGACCGCCTTTGAAGCTTTCTTT	CASSLQTAFEAFF
TRBD2	TRBV27	19	few	TRBJ2-3	TGTGCCAGCAGTTCTGGACTAGCGGGAGCTTCGTGGAGCACAGATACGCAGTATTTT	CASSSGLAGASWSTDTQYF
NA	TRBV16	17	NA	TRBJ1-6	TGTGCCAGCAGCCAATGGAAAGGGAGCTCCTATAATTCACCCCTCCACTTT	CASSQWKGSSYNSPLHF
TRBD1	TRBV7-8	16	NA	TRBJ1-3	TGTGCCAGCAGCTTATTGGGACAGGGGCCTCTAAACACCATATATTTT	CASSLLGQGPLNTIYF
TRBD2	TRBV29-1	14	NA	TRBJ2-1	TGCAGCGTCGTAGCGGGAGTGGCCTACAATGAGCAGTTCTTC	CSVVAGVAYNEQFF
NA	TRBV6-1	13	NA	TRBJ2-7	TGTGCCAGCAGCAGACCAGGGTTTTACGAGCAGTACTTC	CASSRPGFYEQYF
TRBD2	TRBV20-1	16	NA	TRBJ2-7	TGCAGTGCTAGGGGTCCTAGCGGGACTCCGTCCTACGAGCAGTACTTC	CSARGPSGTPSYEQYF
TRBD2	TRBV5-1	16	NA	TRBJ2-3	TGCGCCAGCAGCTTGGAAAGCGGGAGGGCCAGGGATACGCAGTATTTT	CASSLESGRARDTQYF
TRBD1	TRBV5-1	16	NA	TRBJ2-7	TGCGCCAGCAGATTATTCGCCGGGACAGGGAGTGACGAGCAGTACTTC	CASRLFAGTGSDEQYF
NA	TRBV4-3	16	few	TRBJ2-5	TGCGCCAGCAGCCAAGATACCTCGTTTATCCAAGAGACCCAGTACTTC	CASSQDTSFIQETQYF
NA	TRBV5-6	16	many	TRBJ2-1	TGTGCCAGCAGCTTGGCCATGGGTCGAGGGGGCAATGAGCAGTTCTTC	CASSLAMGRGGNEQFF
TRBD2	TRBV3-1	16	few	TRBJ2-7	TGTGCCAGCAGCCAAGAGAGGCTAGCGGGGGCCTACGAGCAGTACTTC	CASSQERLAGAYEQYF
TRBD2	TRBV5-1	15	NA	TRBJ2-7	TGCGCCAGCAGCCCACGGACTAGCGGGAGACTCGAGCAGTACTTC	CASSPRTSGRLEQYF
NA	TRBV5-1	14	NA	TRBJ1-1	TGCGCCAGCAGCTTGGTGAGTGGGAACACTGAAGCTTTCTTT	CASSLVSGNTEAFF
NA	TRBV27	18	NA	TRBJ2-3	TGTGCCAGCAGTTTATCGACCCTTCGGGAGAGGGGCACAGATACGCAGTATTTT	CASSLSTLRERGTDTQYF
NA	TRBV20-1	13	NA	TRBJ1-1	TGCAGTGCTGCCGGGACTCCGAACACTGAAGCTTTCTTT	CSAAGTPNTEAFF
NA	TRBV7-3	20	few	TRBJ2-2	TGTGCCAGCAGCTCCCCCGGTATAGGGCTCCCAAACCTCCACACCGGGGAGCTGTTTTTT	CASSSPGIGLPNLHTGELFF
TRBD1	TRBV12-3/TRBV12-4	12	many	TRBJ1-1	TGTGCCAAGAGAGACGCAGGGGGTGAAGCTTTCTTT	CAKRDAGGEAFF
NA	TRBV4-3	15	NA	TRBJ2-2	TGCGCCAGCAGCCAAGTGGGACGCCTGGCCGGGGAGCTGTTTTTT	CASSQVGRLAGELFF
NA	TRBV4-3	14	NA	TRBJ2-1	TGCGCCAGCAGCCAACTCTCCCAGGCGGAAGAGCAGTTCTTC	CASSQLSQAEEQFF
NA	TRBV4-3	15	NA	TRBJ2-3	TGCGCCAGCAGCCAAGATCCTAGCGTCACAGATACGCAGTATTTT	CASSQDPSVTDTQYF
NA	TRBV10-3	16	NA	TRBJ2-1	TGTGCCATCAAGAGAGGGGCATCCGCGGAGGGACGGGAGCAGTTCTTC	CAIKRGASAEGREQFF
NA	TRBV10-3	14	few	TRBJ2-1	TGTGCCATCAGTTGGGAAAGCTCCTACAATGAGCAGTTCTTC	CAISWESSYNEQFF
TRBD2	TRBV7-7	17	many	TRBJ2-2	TGTGCTAGCAGCTCCGGTCGCGGGAGGGCCGGCACCGGGGAGCTGTTTTTT	CASSSGRGRAGTGELFF
NA	TRBV27	17	NA	TRBJ2-7	TGTGCCAGCAGTTTATTTAGGGGGGCGGGAGCCATCTACGAGCAGTACTTC	CASSLFRGAGAIYEQYF
NA	TRBV7-2	14	NA	TRBJ2-2	TGTGCCAGCAGCGTGGGGCCGGGCACCGGGGAGCTGTTTTTT	CASSVGPGTGELFF
TRBD1	TRBV19	16	many	TRBJ2-5	TGTGCCAGTAGTATTGAGGACAGGGTTTCCCAAGAGACCCAGTACTTC	CASSIEDRVSQETQYF
NA	TRBV21-1	20	once	TRBJ2-3	TGTGCCAGCAGCAAGGGGCTATCTTCGGCAGAGGGAGGCCGCGGGGGGCCTACGTATTTT	CASSKGLSSAEGGRGGPTYF
NA	TRBV30	14	many	TRBJ2-5	TGTGCCTGGAGTGGACGCGGGTACCAAGAGACCCAGTACTTC	CAWSGRGYQETQYF
TRBD2	TRBV18	17	few	TRBJ2-5	TGTGCCAGCTCACCACTAGGACTAGCGGGAGTGGTAGAGACCCAGTACTTC	CASSPLGLAGVVETQYF
NA	TRBV11-2	12	NA	TRBJ2-7	TGTGCCAGCAGCTTCACCCCGGTCGAGCAGTACTTC	CASSFTPVEQYF